These T cell receptor beta chains were read from a single sample in a study of blood T cell repertoires in COVID-19. The protocol was immunoSEQ multiplex PCR, while the TCRdb copy is restricted to in-frame clones and leaves out a portion. This table has over 200,000 clones, roughly 87% appearing once. The specimen was peripheral blood. All receptors derive from a man aged 35 to 55 with active or convalescent COVID-19. The CDR3 runs from the conserved cysteine through the conserved F or W. Fields, in order: V gene, D gene, clone size, CDR3 length, J gene, CDR3 DNA, CDR3 protein. A D gene is named only where the DNA matches it firmly. The size field is filled for only some rows; it gives once, few, many or a size class.

TRBV30	TRBD1	once	16	TRBJ1-4	TGTGCCTGGAGTCCGGGACAGGGTGCAACTAATGAAAAACTGTTTTTT	CAWSPGQGATNEKLFF
TRBV29-1	NA	NA	12	TRBJ2-7	TGCAGCGTCGCCGGGACAACTAGCGAGCAGTACTTC	CSVAGTTSEQYF
TRBV10-2	TRBD1	NA	15	TRBJ2-3	TGCGCCAGCAGTGCCGGGACAGGAGGCACAGATACGCAGTATTTT	CASSAGTGGTDTQYF
TRBV19	NA	NA	16	TRBJ1-5	TGTGCCAGTAGAAAGGCAGGGAAAGGCAGCAATCAGCCCCAGCATTTT	CASRKAGKGSNQPQHF
TRBV6-7	NA	NA	15	TRBJ1-6	TGTGCCAGCAGTTACTCAGACAACTATAATTCACCCCTCCACTTT	CASSYSDNYNSPLHF
TRBV7-9	TRBD1	NA	14	TRBJ1-2	TGTGCCAGCAGCTCGGGACAGGGAACCTATGGCTACACCTTC	CASSSGQGTYGYTF
TRBV2	NA	NA	15	TRBJ1-2	TGTGCCAGCAGGAAACAGGAGGGGAATCGTTATGGCTACACCTTC	CASRKQEGNRYGYTF
TRBV5-5	TRBD1	NA	15	TRBJ2-7	TGTGCCAGCAGCTTGGAGGGACAGGGAGGGTACGAGCAGTACTTC	CASSLEGQGGYEQYF
TRBV28	NA	NA	14	TRBJ2-1	TGTGCCAGCAGTTTCGGCGCGGCGGCCAATGAGCAGTTCTTC	CASSFGAAANEQFF
TRBV10-1	NA	NA	13	TRBJ2-1	TGCGCCAGCCCAGCAGAGGATTACAATGAGCAGTTCTTC	CASPAEDYNEQFF
TRBV7-3	NA	NA	14	TRBJ2-3	TGTGCCAGCAGCTTATGGCCCACCCCAGATACGCAGTATTTT	CASSLWPTPDTQYF
TRBV6-6	NA	NA	14	TRBJ1-5	TGTGCCAGCAGTTACTCGCAGGGGAGTCAGCCCCAGCATTTT	CASSYSQGSQPQHF
TRBV27	NA	NA	13	TRBJ1-2	TGTGCCAGCAGTTTTCATCCTAGCTATGGCTACACCTTC	CASSFHPSYGYTF
TRBV28	TRBD2	NA	17	TRBJ2-7	TGTGCCAGCAGCACCCCTATTCCGGGGAGGGGAAAGGGCGAGCAGTACTTC	CASSTPIPGRGKGEQYF
TRBV2	NA	NA	14	TRBJ1-3	TGTGCCAGCAGGAGGGAGAGCTCTGGAAACACCATATATTTT	CASRRESSGNTIYF
TRBV16	NA	few	14	TRBJ1-5	TGTGCCAGCAGCCAATATGGAGGCAATCAGCCCCAGCATTTT	CASSQYGGNQPQHF
TRBV3-1/TRBV3-2	TRBD2	NA	13	TRBJ2-1	TGTGCCAGCAGCACACGGGGACTAGATGAGCAGTTCTTC	CASSTRGLDEQFF
TRBV3-1/TRBV3-2	TRBD1	NA	15	TRBJ2-7	TGTGCCAGCAGCCGGGGACAGGGGGCGCCCTTCGAGCAGTACTTC	CASSRGQGAPFEQYF
TRBV9	TRBD1	NA	15	TRBJ1-2	TGTGCCAGCAGCCCCCACCGACAGGGGACGAGGGGCTACACCTTC	CASSPHRQGTRGYTF
TRBV12-3/TRBV12-4	TRBD1	NA	13	TRBJ1-2	TGTGCCAGCAGTTCAACAGGGGAGTATGGCTACACCTTC	CASSSTGEYGYTF
TRBV6-6	TRBD2	NA	13	TRBJ2-7	TGTGCCAGCAGTATAGCGGGAGCGTACGAGCAGTACTTC	CASSIAGAYEQYF
TRBV10-2	TRBD1	NA	13	TRBJ1-1	TGCGCCAGCTGGTCAGGGGGAAGCACTGAAGCTTTCTTT	CASWSGGSTEAFF
TRBV4-2	TRBD2	NA	16	TRBJ2-1	TGTGCCAGCAGTGGGACTAGCGGGGGCCTATACAATGAGCAGTTCTTC	CASSGTSGGLYNEQFF
TRBV23-1	TRBD2	NA	16	TRBJ2-7	TGCGCCAGCAGTCACTCCTGGCGGGGGGGCCTCTACGAGCAGTACTTC	CASSHSWRGGLYEQYF
TRBV28	TRBD1	NA	16	TRBJ2-7	TGTGCCAGCAGTTTTTCCCGGGGACAGGCTACCTACGAGCAGTACTTC	CASSFSRGQATYEQYF
TRBV29-1	TRBD1	NA	13	TRBJ1-1	TGCAGCGGGCAGGGGGGCTGGAACACTGAAGCTTTCTTT	CSGQGGWNTEAFF
TRBV5-5	NA	NA	14	TRBJ2-7	TGTGCCAGCAGCCTGGCTAGGGGCCCCTACGAGCAGTACTTC	CASSLARGPYEQYF
TRBV28	NA	once	15	TRBJ1-5	TGTGCCAGCAGTTTTGTCCAGGGCCTTGGTCAGCCCCAGCATTTT	CASSFVQGLGQPQHF
TRBV5-1	TRBD1	NA	17	TRBJ1-6	TGCGCCAGCAGCCCCGGACAGGGTAGCCCTGTGACTTCACCCCTCCACTTT	CASSPGQGSPVTSPLHF
TRBV7-9	TRBD1	once	14	TRBJ2-2	TGTGCCAGCAGCGGTACAGGGGGGACCGGGGAGCTGTTTTTT	CASSGTGGTGELFF
TRBV5-8	NA	NA	16	TRBJ2-7	TGTGCCAGCAGACCTAGAACCGGGGGAATTTCGTACGAGCAGTACTTC	CASRPRTGGISYEQYF
TRBV6-5	TRBD1	few	13	TRBJ2-5	TGTGCCAGCAGTACGACAGGGGAAGAGACCCAGTACTTC	CASSTTGEETQYF